This entry is about one T cell receptor beta chain. Its antigen is not identified. The data originate from a study of T-cell memory formation after mild COVID-19. The germline gives CDR1 SQVTM, CDR2 ANQGSEA. Trimming took off 5 bases at V and 3 bases at J, with 13 bases between the two ends. There are 13 residues in the CDR3. Notes on the study in general: Contracting CD8+ clones were enriched in EMRA, CD4+ mainly in CM and EM.

TCRdb called the 5' RACE reads again in MiXCR, with one record for every CDR3 protein. The table records fewer than 700,000 distinct CDR3 sequences, roughly 18% of them present only once. This rearrangement joins TRBV29-1 to TRBJ1-1; D is perhaps TRBD1 (6 bases). Sequenced input: PBMCs or a T cell subset sorted from them (not recorded which). The sequence was obtained from an adult woman who had mild COVID-19 (a few samples of this study predate the infection). Cell type and time point are not known. The DNA for the CDR3 is TGCAGCGTTATTAGGACAGCGTACACTGAAGCTTTCTTT. Its protein product is CSVIRTAYTEAFF.